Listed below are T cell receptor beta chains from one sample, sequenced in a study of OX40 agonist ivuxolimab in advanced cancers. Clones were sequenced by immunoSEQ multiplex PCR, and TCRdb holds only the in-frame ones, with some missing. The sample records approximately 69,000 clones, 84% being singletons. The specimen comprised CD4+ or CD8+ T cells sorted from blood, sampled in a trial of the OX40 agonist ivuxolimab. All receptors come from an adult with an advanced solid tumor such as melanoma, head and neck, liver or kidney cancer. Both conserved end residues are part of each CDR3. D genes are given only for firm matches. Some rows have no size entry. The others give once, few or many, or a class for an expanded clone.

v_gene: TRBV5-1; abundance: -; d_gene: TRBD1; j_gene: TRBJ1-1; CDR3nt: TGCGCCAGCAGCTTCTACAGGGGCCCGAACACTGAAGCTTTCTTT; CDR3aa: CASSFYRGPNTEAFF
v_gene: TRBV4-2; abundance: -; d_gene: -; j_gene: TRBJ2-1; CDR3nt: TGTGCCAGCAGCCAAGAGCCCACCTTGGGGGATAGGACCTACAATGAGCAGTTCTTC; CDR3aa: CASSQEPTLGDRTYNEQFF
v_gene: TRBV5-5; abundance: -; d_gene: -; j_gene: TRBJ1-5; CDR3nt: TGTGCCAGCAGCTTTGATCAGGGGCGGGTAAATCAGCCCCAGCATTTT; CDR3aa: CASSFDQGRVNQPQHF
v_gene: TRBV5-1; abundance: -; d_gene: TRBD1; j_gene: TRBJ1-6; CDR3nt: TGCGCCAGCAGCCAGGGGGCATTGGATTCACCCCTCCACTTT; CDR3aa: CASSQGALDSPLHF
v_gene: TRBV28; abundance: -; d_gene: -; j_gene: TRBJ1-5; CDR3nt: TGTGCCAGCGGGGGACGGAGCGATCAGCCCCAGCATTTT; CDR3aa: CASGGRSDQPQHF
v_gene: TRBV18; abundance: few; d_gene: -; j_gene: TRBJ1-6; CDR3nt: TGTGCCAGCTCACCACAATCAGGGCTTGGCGGAAATTCACCCCTCCACTTT; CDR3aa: CASSPQSGLGGNSPLHF
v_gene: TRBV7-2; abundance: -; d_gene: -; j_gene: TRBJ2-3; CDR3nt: TGTGCCAGCAGCCGTAGCGGACTCAGTGATACGCAGTATTTT; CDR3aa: CASSRSGLSDTQYF
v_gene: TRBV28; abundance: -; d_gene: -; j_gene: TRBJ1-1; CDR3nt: TGTGCCAGCAGTTTATTATCTGGCAGACTGAACACTGAAGCTTTCTTT; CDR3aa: CASSLLSGRLNTEAFF
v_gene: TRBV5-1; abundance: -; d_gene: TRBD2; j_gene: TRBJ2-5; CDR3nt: TGCGCCAGCAGCTTGGCGTCAGCTAGCGGGGTGGAGACCCAGTACTTC; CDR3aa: CASSLASASGVETQYF
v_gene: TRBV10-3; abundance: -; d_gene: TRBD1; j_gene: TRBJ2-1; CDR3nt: TGTGCCATCAGTGACATGCGGGACAGGTCCTACAATGAGCAGTTCTTC; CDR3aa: CAISDMRDRSYNEQFF
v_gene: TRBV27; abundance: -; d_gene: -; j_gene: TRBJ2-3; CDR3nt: TGTGCCAGCAGTTTCTGGGGCGCCACAGATACGCAGTATTTT; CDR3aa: CASSFWGATDTQYF
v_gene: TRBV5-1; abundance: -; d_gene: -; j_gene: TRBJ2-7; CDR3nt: TGCGCCAGCAGCTACAAAATTTCAGGGGTAGAAGCCTACGAGCAGTACTTC; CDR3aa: CASSYKISGVEAYEQYF
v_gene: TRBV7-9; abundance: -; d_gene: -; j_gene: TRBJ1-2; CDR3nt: TGTGCCAGCAGCTTTTACTACAGCTTTACTAACTATGGCTACACCTTC; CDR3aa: CASSFYYSFTNYGYTF
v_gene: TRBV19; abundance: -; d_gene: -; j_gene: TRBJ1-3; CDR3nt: TGTGCCAGTACCGTTGGGGGGGGCCCTCGATCTGGAAACACCATATATTTT; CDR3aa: CASTVGGGPRSGNTIYF
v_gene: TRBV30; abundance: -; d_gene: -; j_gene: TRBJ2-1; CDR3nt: TGTGCCTGGAGTGTACCCTTTGTGACCGATGAGCAGTTCTTC; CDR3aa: CAWSVPFVTDEQFF
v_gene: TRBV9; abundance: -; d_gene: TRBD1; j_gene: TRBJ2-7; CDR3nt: TGTGCCAGCAGCGTGGGGGGACAGGTCTTCTACGAGCAGTACTTC; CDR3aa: CASSVGGQVFYEQYF
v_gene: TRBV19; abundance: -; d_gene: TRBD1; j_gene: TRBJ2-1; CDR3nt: TGTGCCAGTAGGATACGGGACAGGGTAAAGAATGAGCAGTTCTTC; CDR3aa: CASRIRDRVKNEQFF
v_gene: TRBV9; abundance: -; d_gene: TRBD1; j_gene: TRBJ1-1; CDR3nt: TGTGCCAGCAGCTTACAGGGGGCCGCTGAAGCTTTCTTT; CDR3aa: CASSLQGAAEAFF
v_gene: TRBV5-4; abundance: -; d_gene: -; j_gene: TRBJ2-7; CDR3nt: TGTGCCAGCAGCCGGGACAACTCCTACGAGCAGTACTTC; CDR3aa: CASSRDNSYEQYF
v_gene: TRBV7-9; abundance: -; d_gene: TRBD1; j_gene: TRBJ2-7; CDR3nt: TGTGCCAGCAGCCCCGGGACAGGGAGGGACGAGCAGTACTTC; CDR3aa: CASSPGTGRDEQYF
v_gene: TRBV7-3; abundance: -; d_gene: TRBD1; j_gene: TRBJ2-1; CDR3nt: TGTGCCAGCAGCCCGGGACAGGGGTCCTACAATGAGCAGTTCTTC; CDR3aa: CASSPGQGSYNEQFF
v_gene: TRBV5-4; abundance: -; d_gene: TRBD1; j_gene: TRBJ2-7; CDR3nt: TGTGCCAGCAGCTGGGGGACAGGGGCTTCCTCCTACGAGCAGTACTTC; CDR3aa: CASSWGTGASSYEQYF
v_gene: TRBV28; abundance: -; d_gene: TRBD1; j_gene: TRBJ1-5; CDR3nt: TGTGCCAGCACCTTAAACAGGGGATTCGGCAATCAGCCCCAGCATTTT; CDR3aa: CASTLNRGFGNQPQHF
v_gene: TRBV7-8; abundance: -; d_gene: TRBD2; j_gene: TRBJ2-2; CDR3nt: TGTGCCAGCAGCTCGGGGCCGACTAGCGGGAACACCGGGGAGCTGTTTTTT; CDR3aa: CASSSGPTSGNTGELFF
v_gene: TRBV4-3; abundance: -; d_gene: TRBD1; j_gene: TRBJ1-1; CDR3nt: TGCGCCAGCAGCCAAGATAGGGCAGGGGGCGGACGGAACACTGAAGCTTTCTTT; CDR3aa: CASSQDRAGGGRNTEAFF
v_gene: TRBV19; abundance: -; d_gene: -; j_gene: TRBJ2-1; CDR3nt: TGTGCCAGTAGTCCAACAGGGCTCGTTGGTGAGCAGTTCTTC; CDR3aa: CASSPTGLVGEQFF
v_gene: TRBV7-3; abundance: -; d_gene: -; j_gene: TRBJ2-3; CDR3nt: TGTGCCAGCAGCTTAAATCCGAGAGATACGCAGTATTTT; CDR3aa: CASSLNPRDTQYF
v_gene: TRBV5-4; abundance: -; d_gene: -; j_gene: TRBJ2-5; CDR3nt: TGTGCCAGCAGCTTGCGGGTGGGCCAAGAGACCCAGTACTTC; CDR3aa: CASSLRVGQETQYF
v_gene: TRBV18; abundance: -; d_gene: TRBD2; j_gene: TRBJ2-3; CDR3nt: TGTGCCAGCTCACCATCGCGGGGGTACACAGATACGCAGTATTTT; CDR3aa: CASSPSRGYTDTQYF
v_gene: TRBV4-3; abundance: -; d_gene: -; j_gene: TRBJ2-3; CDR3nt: TGCGCCAGCAGCCAAGATGAGGTTACAGATACGCAGTATTTT; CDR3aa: CASSQDEVTDTQYF
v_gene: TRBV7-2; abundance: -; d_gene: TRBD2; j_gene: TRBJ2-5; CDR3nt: TGTGCCAGCAGCTTAGGCGCGGGGGGAAAAGAGACCCAGTACTTC; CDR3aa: CASSLGAGGKETQYF
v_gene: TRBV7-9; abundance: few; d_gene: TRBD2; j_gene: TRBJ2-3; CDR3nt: TGTGCCAGCAGCTTAAACGCGGGAGCGCTCGCAGATACGCAGTATTTT; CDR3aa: CASSLNAGALADTQYF
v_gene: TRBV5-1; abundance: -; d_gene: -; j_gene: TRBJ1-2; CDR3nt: TGCGCCAGCAGCTTGGATCAGGGGAACTATGGCTACACCTTC; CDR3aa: CASSLDQGNYGYTF
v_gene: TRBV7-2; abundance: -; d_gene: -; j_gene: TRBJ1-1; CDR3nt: TGTGCCAGCAGCTTATGGGCTGGGGCCACTGAAGCTTTCTTT; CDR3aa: CASSLWAGATEAFF
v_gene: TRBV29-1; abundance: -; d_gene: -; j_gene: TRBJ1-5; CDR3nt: TGCAGCGTTGTCCTGGGGGGCAATCAGCCCCAGCATTTT; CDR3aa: CSVVLGGNQPQHF
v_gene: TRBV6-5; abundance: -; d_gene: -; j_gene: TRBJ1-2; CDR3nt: TGTGCCAGCAGGCGCACCCAGGGGTCGGGCTATGGCTACACCTTC; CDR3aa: CASRRTQGSGYGYTF
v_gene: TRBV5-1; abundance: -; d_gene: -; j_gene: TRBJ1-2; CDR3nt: TGCGCCAGCACCACAAGAGGGGGGGTTAACTATGGCTACACCTTC; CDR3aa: CASTTRGGVNYGYTF
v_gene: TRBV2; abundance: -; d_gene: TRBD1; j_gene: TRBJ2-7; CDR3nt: TGTGCCAGCAGTCCGGGACAGGCTTACTACGAGCAGTACTTC; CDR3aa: CASSPGQAYYEQYF
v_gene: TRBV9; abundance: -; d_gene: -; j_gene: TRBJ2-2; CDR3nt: TGTGCCAGCAGCGAGGGATCAGGGAACACCGGGGAGCTGTTTTTT; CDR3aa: CASSEGSGNTGELFF
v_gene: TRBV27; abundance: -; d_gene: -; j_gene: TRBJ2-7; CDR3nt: TGTGCCAGCAGTTTATCCTTTCTGCCCCAGTCGGGTCGCGAGCAGTACTTC; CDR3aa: CASSLSFLPQSGREQYF
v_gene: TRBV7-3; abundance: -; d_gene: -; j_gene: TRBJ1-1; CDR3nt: TGTGCCAGCAGCCCCACAGGTGGAATCATGAACACTGAAGCTTTCTTT; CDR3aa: CASSPTGGIMNTEAFF
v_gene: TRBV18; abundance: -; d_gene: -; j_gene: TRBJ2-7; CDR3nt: TGTGCCAGCTCACCACCAGCTTCCGGATCCTACGAGCAGTACTTC; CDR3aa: CASSPPASGSYEQYF
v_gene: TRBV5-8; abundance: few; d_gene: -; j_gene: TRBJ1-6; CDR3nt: TGTGCCAGCAGTCTGTTTCGGGCCGCAAGGGGATCACCCCTCCACTTT; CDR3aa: CASSLFRAARGSPLHF
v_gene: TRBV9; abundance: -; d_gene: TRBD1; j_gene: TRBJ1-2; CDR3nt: TGTGCCAGCAGCGCCACAGGGGATGAGTACACCTTC; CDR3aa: CASSATGDEYTF
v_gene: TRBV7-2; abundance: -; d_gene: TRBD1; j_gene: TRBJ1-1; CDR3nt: TGTGCCAGCAGCCTACTCGAGACAGGGGTCACTGAAGCTTTCTTT; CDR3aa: CASSLLETGVTEAFF
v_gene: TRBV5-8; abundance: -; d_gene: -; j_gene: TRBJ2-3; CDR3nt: TGTGCCAGCAGCCTGGACGAAAACATCGCAGATACGCAGTATTTT; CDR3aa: CASSLDENIADTQYF
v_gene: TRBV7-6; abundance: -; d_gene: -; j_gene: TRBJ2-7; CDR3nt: TGTGCCAGCAGCTTAATCCGCCTGGGTGTGGGCGAGCAGTACTTC; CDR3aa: CASSLIRLGVGEQYF
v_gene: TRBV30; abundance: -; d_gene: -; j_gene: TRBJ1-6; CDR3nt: TGTGCCTGGGGAGTTTCCTATAATTCACCCCTCCACTTT; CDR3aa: CAWGVSYNSPLHF
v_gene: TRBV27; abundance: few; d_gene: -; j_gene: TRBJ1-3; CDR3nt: TGTGCCAGCAGTTTAGGCGGAAACTCTGGAAACACCATATATTTT; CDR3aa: CASSLGGNSGNTIYF
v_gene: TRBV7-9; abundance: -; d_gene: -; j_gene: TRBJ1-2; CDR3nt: TGTGCCAGCAGCGAATCCACCGTACTGGGTGGCTACACCTTC; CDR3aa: CASSESTVLGGYTF
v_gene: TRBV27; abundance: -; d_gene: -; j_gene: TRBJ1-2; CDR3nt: TGTGCCAGCAGCAAACGGGGGGAGAATGGCTACACCTTC; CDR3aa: CASSKRGENGYTF
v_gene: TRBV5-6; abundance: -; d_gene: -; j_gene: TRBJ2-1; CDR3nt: TGTGCCAGCAGGCGTGCCTTAGGGCAGTTCTTC; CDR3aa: CASRRALGQFF
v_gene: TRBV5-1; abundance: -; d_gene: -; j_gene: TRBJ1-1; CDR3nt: TGCGCCAGCAGCTCGCGGACAGCGAACACTGAAGCTTTCTTT; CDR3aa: CASSSRTANTEAFF
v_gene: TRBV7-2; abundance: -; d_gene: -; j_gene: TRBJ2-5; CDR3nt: TGTGCCAGCAGCTTTCGACAGGCCGCGGAGTCGGCCCAGTACTTC; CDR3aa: CASSFRQAAESAQYF